Below are 21 T cell receptor beta chains sequenced from a single sample in a study of cytomegalovirus exposure and HLA in healthy donors. The PCR was carried out with 60 Vbeta primers and 13 Jbeta primers. Clones were read by immunoSEQ multiplex PCR, and TCRdb kept only the in-frame ones, dropping some. The data contain about 38,000 clones, roughly 67% of them singletons. Sequenced: PBMCs. Every receptor here comes from a man aged 50 to 60 in good health and CMV-seropositive.

The chain links TRBV9 to TRBJ1-4; 12 bases agree with TRBD1. This CDR3 has 18 amino acids. V shed 4 bases and J 4 bases; nucleotides not matched to a gene: 11. The germline V gene encodes CDR1 SGDLS and CDR2 YYNGEE. CDR3 sequence: CASSPRPGQGAFNEKLFF. The CDR3 DNA follows: TGTGCCAGCAGCCCCCGTCCGGGACAGGGGGCATTTAATGAAAAACTGTTTTTT.

This clone was seen only a few times. The genes are TRBV6-5 and TRBJ1-4; D is unresolved. The V end was cut by 8 bases, the J end by 7 bases, with 17 bases between. Germline V gene sequence: CDR1 MNHEY, CDR2 SVGAGI. CDR3 length: 14 residues. CDR3 loop: CASGRTGRVEKLFF. In nucleotides, the CDR3 is TGTGCCAGCGGGAGAACGGGAAGGGTTGAAAAACTGTTTTTT.

The chain employs TRBV7-9 and TRBJ1-3; D is undetermined. This CDR3 contains 14 residues. The germline V gene has CDR1 SEHNR and CDR2 FQNEAQ (reference sequence). V lost 5 bases, J lost 1 base, and 9 bases lay in between. CDR3 residues: CASSPPGSGNTIYF. The CDR3 nucleotides are TGTGCCAGCAGCCCCCCAGGTTCTGGAAACACCATATATTTT.

V and J are TRBV7-9 and TRBJ1-2, with 7 bases that match TRBD1. V dropped 4 bases and J dropped 6; count of bases not matched to a gene: 8. The germline gives CDR1 SEHNR, CDR2 FQNEAQ (reference sequence). This CDR3 comprises 14 residues. CDR3 sequence: CASSSTGFDHGYTF. Written as DNA, the CDR3 is TGTGCCAGCAGCTCGACAGGGTTTGACCATGGCTACACCTTC.

This chain links TRBV5-4 with TRBJ2-3, with 15 bases aligning to TRBD2. V trimming: 4 bases; J trimming: 5 bases; junction bases outside the gene matches: 5. CDR1 and CDR2 from the germline V gene are SGHNT and YYREEE (reference sequence). CDR3 length: 16 residues. CDR3 in DNA: TGTGCCAGCAGCGTGGGACTAGCGGGGGGAGGAGATACGCAGTATTTT. It yields the protein CASSVGLAGGGDTQYF.

V gene TRBV7-8 combines with J gene TRBJ2-7; D is possibly TRBD1 (5 bases). V was shortened by 1 base and J by 4 bases, with 14 bases between the two germline ends. This CDR3 has 15 residues. CDR1 and CDR2 from the germline V gene are SGHVS and FQNEAQ. CDR3 loop: CASSLERGNLYEQYF. CDR3 sequence (DNA): TGTGCCAGCAGCTTAGAAAGGGGTAATCTGTACGAGCAGTACTTC.

This clone was seen once. This chain joins TRBV4-1 and TRBJ2-5, with D perhaps matching TRBD1 (6 bases). Trimming removed 6 bases at V and 5 bases at J, with 13 bases between. This CDR3 has 13 residues. From germline, CDR1 is MGHRA and CDR2 YSYEKL. CDR3 bases: TGCGCCAGCAGTACAGGGTCTTCTGAGACCCAGTACTTC. Amino acids: CASSTGSSETQYF.

J is TRBJ2-3 and V is TRBV7-6, with D uncertain. The CDR3 sequence is 15 residues long. V lost 5 bases and J lost 2, with 14 bases in between. Germline values: CDR1 SGHVS, CDR2 FNYEAQ. As DNA, the CDR3 is TGTGCCAGCAGCCTCCTATCGATAACCACAGATACGCAGTATTTT. Translating it yields CASSLLSITTDTQYF.

The rearrangement joins TRBV29-1 to TRBJ2-5; D is unclear. The CDR3 loop spans 11 amino acids. Germline lookup yields CDR1 SQVTM and CDR2 ANQGSEA. V was shortened by 5 bases and J by 5 bases, with 9 bases between the two germline ends. The CDR3 reads CSVLLRETQYF. The CDR3 DNA sequence: TGCAGCGTTCTCCTCCGGGAGACCCAGTACTTC.

There are a few counts of this clone. V is TRBV2 and J is TRBJ2-5; D remains ambiguous. Between the trimmed V and J ends, which lost 8 bases and 5 bases, there was a span of 18 bases. The V gene's germline CDR1 is SNHLY and CDR2 FYNNEI. The CDR3 loop spans 14 amino acids. The CDR3 here is CASRTLGGYETQYF. The CDR3 DNA sequence: TGTGCCAGCCGTACCCTCGGCGGCTACGAGACCCAGTACTTC.

J is TRBJ2-7 and V is TRBV7-2, with 10 nucleotides matching TRBD2. After removal of 1 base from V and 1 base from J, the junction contained 10 bases not matched to a gene. There are 18 residues in the CDR3. The germline V gene has CDR1 SGHTA and CDR2 FQGNSA. The CDR3 spells CASSLVVATSGLSYEQYF. DNA of the CDR3: TGTGCCAGCAGCTTAGTGGTCGCGACTAGCGGGCTTTCCTACGAGCAGTACTTC. Using reference TRBV7-2 and TRBJ2-7 for the parts outside the CDR3, the full variable domain is GAGVSQSPSNKVTEKGKDVELRCDPISGHTALYWYRQSLGQGLEFLIYFQGNSAPDKSGLPSDRFSAERTGGSVSTLTIQRTQQEDSAVYLCASSLVVATSGLSYEQYFGPGTRLTVT.

The chain employs TRBV10-3 and TRBJ2-5; possible D gene TRBD1, 6 bases. The CDR3 is made up of 16 amino acids. The V gene lost 3 bases and the J gene lost 3 bases, with 17 bases spanning the gap. The germline gives CDR1 ENHRY, CDR2 SYGVKD. The CDR3 DNA follows: TGTGCCATCAGTGATCATACTGTGGGGGCAAAAGAGACCCAGTACTTC. Translating gives CAISDHTVGAKETQYF.

The chain uses TRBV2 and TRBJ2-7; the D gene is possibly TRBD1 (5 bases). The CDR3 spans 14 residues. The V end was cut by 4 bases, the J end by 3 bases, with 13 bases between. Germline assignment: CDR1 SNHLY and CDR2 FYNNEI. CDR3 DNA sequence: TGTGCCAGCAGTGGCAATAGACAGATCTACGAGCAGTACTTC. It codes for CASSGNRQIYEQYF.

The gene calls are TRBV7-3 and TRBJ1-1, with D possibly being TRBD1 (6 bases). The CDR3 contains 15 residues. V was trimmed by 1 base and J by 6 bases, leaving 15 bases between them. In germline, CDR1 is SGHTA, CDR2 FQGTGA. The CDR3, as DNA: TGTGCCAGCAGCTTAAGGCCAACTGGGGGCGCTGAAGCTTTCTTT. It translates to CASSLRPTGGAEAFF.

V is TRBV29-1 and J is TRBJ1-1, with 9 bases identical to TRBD1. Germline CDR1 is SQVTM and CDR2 is ANQGSEA. CDR3 length: 13 amino acids. Trimming took 5 bases from V and 1 from J; bases not matched to a gene: 2. CDR3 nucleotide sequence: TGCAGCGTTCGGGGACAGGGGAACACTGAAGCTTTCTTT. This sequence encodes CSVRGQGNTEAFF.

V and J are TRBV7-2 and TRBJ2-7; D may be TRBD1 (7 bases). Between the trimmed V and J ends, which lost 5 bases and 2 bases, there was a span of 19 bases. Germline CDR1 reads SGHTA; CDR2 reads FQGNSA. This CDR3 has 16 amino acids. The CDR3 DNA is TGTGCCAGCAGCGAAGTTGCCGGCGGGACAGCCTACGAGCAGTACTTC. It codes for CASSEVAGGTAYEQYF.

V is TRBV7-9 and J is TRBJ1-3; 9 bases align to TRBD1. From germline, CDR1 is SEHNR and CDR2 FQNEAQ (reference sequence). V lost 4 bases and J lost 2; bases outside the gene matches: 3. The CDR3 contains 15 residues. The CDR3 DNA sequence: TGTGCCAGCAGCTCACGGGACAGGGCTGGAAACACCATATATTTT. Its protein is CASSSRDRAGNTIYF.

This chain joins TRBV14 and TRBJ2-2; D unclear. The V gene's germline CDR1 is SGHDN and CDR2 FVKESK. Between the trimmed V and J ends, which lost 1 base and 0 bases, there was a span of 9 bases. This CDR3 is 16 amino acids long. The CDR3 nucleotides are TGTGCCAGCAGCCAAGCACTTCCCCCGAACACCGGGGAGCTGTTTTTT. It encodes CASSQALPPNTGELFF.

Only a few counts were recorded for this clone. The J gene is TRBJ1-2, the V gene TRBV10-3; 7 nucleotides agree with TRBD1. Looked up from germline, CDR1 is ENHRY and CDR2 is SYGVKD. The CDR3 is made up of 11 amino acids. V lost 10 bases to trimming and J lost 9 bases; unmatched junction nucleotides: 8. The chain's CDR3 is CANRGQRSYTF. The CDR3 DNA reads as TGTGCCAACAGGGGACAAAGAAGCTACACCTTC.

The chain combines TRBV4-1 with TRBJ2-3; TRBD1 aligns across 11 bases. V shed 1 base, J shed 4 bases, and the junction held 7 bases outside the gene matches. The germline V gene has CDR1 MGHRA and CDR2 YSYEKL. The CDR3 sequence is 17 residues long. The CDR3 here is CASSQASGQGASDTQYF. The CDR3 region has the DNA TGCGCCAGCAGCCAAGCGTCTGGACAGGGGGCATCAGATACGCAGTATTTT.

The V and J genes are TRBV7-9 and TRBJ2-1; TRBD2 agrees at 8 bases. After removal of 2 bases from V and 3 bases from J, the junction contained 3 bases not matched to a gene. CDR1 is SEHNR, CDR2 FQNEAQ, per germline (reference sequence). The CDR3 is 15 amino acids. The CDR3 is CASSLQLAVYNEQFF. In DNA form, the CDR3 reads TGTGCCAGCAGCTTACAACTAGCGGTCTACAATGAGCAGTTCTTC.